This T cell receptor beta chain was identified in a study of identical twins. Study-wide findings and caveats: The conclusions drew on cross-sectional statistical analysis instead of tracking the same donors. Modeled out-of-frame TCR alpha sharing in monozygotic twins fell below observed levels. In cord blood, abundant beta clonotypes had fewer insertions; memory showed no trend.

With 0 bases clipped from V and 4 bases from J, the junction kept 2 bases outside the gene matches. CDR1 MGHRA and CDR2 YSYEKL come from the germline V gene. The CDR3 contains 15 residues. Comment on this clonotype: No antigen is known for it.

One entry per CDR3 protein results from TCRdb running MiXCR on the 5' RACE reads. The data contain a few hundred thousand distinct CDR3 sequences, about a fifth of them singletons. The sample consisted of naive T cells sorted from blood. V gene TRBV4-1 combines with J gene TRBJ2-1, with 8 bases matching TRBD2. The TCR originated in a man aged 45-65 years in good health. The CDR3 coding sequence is TGCGCCAGCAGCCAAGATCCTAGCGGGTACAATGAGCAGTTCTTC. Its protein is CASSQDPSGYNEQFF.